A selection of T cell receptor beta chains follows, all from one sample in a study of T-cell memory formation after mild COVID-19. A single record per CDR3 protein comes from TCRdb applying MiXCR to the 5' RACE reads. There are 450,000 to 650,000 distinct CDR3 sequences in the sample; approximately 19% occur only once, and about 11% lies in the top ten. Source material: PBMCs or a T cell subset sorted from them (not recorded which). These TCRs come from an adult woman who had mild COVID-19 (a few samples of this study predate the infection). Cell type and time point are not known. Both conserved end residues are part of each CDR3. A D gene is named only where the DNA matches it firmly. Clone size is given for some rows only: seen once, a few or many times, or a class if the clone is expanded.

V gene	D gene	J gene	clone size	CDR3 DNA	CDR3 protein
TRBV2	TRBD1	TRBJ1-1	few	TGTGCCAGCATTGCCCAACCGACAGGGATGACTGAAGCTTTCTTT	CASIAQPTGMTEAFF
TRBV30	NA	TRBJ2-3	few	TGTGCCTGGAGTGTAAAAGGCCTACCCAACACAGATACGCAGTATTTT	CAWSVKGLPNTDTQYF
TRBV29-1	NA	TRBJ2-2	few	TGCAGCGCCCTTCGCCCGGGGTCCTCCGGGGAGCTGTTTTTT	CSALRPGSSGELFF
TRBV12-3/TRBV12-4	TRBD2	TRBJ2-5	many	TGTGCCAGCAGTTTCAGTAGCGGGGGGGCCGCCGAGACCCAGTACTTC	CASSFSSGGAAETQYF
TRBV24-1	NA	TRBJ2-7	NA	TGTGCCACCAGTGCTCCGCGAGAGGGAACCTACGAGCAGTACTTC	CATSAPREGTYEQYF
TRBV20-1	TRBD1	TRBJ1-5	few	TGCAGTGCTAGACCAGGGGGGCGCGAAAATCAGCCCCAGCATTTT	CSARPGGRENQPQHF
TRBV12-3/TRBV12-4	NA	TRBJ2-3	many	TGTGCCAGCAGTTTAGGACACACAGATACGCAGTATTTT	CASSLGHTDTQYF
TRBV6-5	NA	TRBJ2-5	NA	TGTGCCAGCAGTCCTCGAGTGTACCAAGAGACCCAGTACTTC	CASSPRVYQETQYF
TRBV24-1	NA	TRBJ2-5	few	TGTGCCACCAGTGATTCCGGGCAACAAGAGACCCAGTACTTC	CATSDSGQQETQYF
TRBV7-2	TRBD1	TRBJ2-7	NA	TGTGCCAGCAGCTTAGGGGACAGCCGGTTTTACGAGCAGTACTTC	CASSLGDSRFYEQYF
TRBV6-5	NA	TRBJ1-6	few	TGTGCCAGCAGCCTGGGCGCGGGAAGGGATAATTCACCCCTCCACTTT	CASSLGAGRDNSPLHF
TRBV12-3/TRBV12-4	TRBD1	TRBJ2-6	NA	TGTGCCAGCAGTTTAAAGCGACAGGGGTCAAGGCCTGGGGCCAACGTCCTGACTTTC	CASSLKRQGSRPGANVLTF
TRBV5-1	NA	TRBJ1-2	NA	TGCGCCAGCAGCCGGACACCTAGGGACGGCTACACCTTC	CASSRTPRDGYTF
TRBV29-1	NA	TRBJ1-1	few	TGCAGCGGAACCGACTTCTATCCAAACACTGAAGCTTTCTTT	CSGTDFYPNTEAFF
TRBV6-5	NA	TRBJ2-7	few	TGTGCCAGTCGGAGTGATACGGGGACGTACCCCTACGAGCAGTACTTC	CASRSDTGTYPYEQYF
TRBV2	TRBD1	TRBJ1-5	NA	TGTGCCAGCAGTGACCGGACAGGTCATCAGCCCCAGCATTTT	CASSDRTGHQPQHF
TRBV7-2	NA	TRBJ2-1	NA	TGTGCCAGCAGCCATAGGATGGGGGTGTACAATGAGCAGTTCTTC	CASSHRMGVYNEQFF
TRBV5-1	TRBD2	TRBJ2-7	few	TGCGCCAGCAGCTTGGTCGGAAGCGGGAGGGCCGGTGGGGAGCAGTACTTC	CASSLVGSGRAGGEQYF
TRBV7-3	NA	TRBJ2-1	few	TGTGCCAGCAGCCGGAACCGACTAGTTGAGCAGTTCTTC	CASSRNRLVEQFF
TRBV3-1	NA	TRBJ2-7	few	TGTGCCAGCAGCCAATACCCCGGCGAGCAGTACTTC	CASSQYPGEQYF
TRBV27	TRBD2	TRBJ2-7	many	TGTGCCAGCAGTTCTGTAGCGGGGACCTACGAGCAGTACTTC	CASSSVAGTYEQYF
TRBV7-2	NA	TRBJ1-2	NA	TGTGCCAGCAGCATACGCCGGGAGGGGTTCTATGGCTACACCTTC	CASSIRREGFYGYTF
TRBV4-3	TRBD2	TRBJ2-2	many	TGCGCCAGCAGCCAAGATCCAGCGGGAGCCCCCACCGGGGAGCTGTTTTTT	CASSQDPAGAPTGELFF
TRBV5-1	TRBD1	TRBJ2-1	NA	TGCGCCAGCAGCTTGACGGTGGGACAGGGCAACAATGAGCAGTTCTTC	CASSLTVGQGNNEQFF
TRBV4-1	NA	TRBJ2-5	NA	TGCGCCAGCAGCCGGGACCCGGGAGAACAAGAGACCCAGTACTTC	CASSRDPGEQETQYF
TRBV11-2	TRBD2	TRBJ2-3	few	TGTGCCAGCAGCTTAGGCGGAGCGGGGGGATACACAGATACGCAGTATTTT	CASSLGGAGGYTDTQYF
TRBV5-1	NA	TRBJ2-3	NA	TGCGCCAGCAGCTTGGAAGATCCGAGAGAAGATACGCAGTATTTT	CASSLEDPREDTQYF
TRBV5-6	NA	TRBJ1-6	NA	TGTGCCAGCAGCCTCATGCGCTCCTATAATTCACCCCTCCACTTT	CASSLMRSYNSPLHF
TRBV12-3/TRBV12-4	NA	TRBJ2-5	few	TGTGCCAGCAGTTTTGGCAGGGGGGCAGATGAGACCCAGTACTTC	CASSFGRGADETQYF
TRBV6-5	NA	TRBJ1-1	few	TGTGCCACCTTAACCAACACTGAAGCTTTCTTT	CATLTNTEAFF
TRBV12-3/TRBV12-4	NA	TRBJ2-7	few	TGTGCCAGCAGTTTCGGGGAGTTTTTCTACGAGCAGTACTTC	CASSFGEFFYEQYF
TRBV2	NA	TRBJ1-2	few	TGTGCCAGCAGGCCAGGGGTTGGCTATGGCTACACCTTC	CASRPGVGYGYTF
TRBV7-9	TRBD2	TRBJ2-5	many	TGTGCCAGCAGCCTGACTAGCGGGAGGAAAGAGACCCAGTACTTC	CASSLTSGRKETQYF
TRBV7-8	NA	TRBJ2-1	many	TGTGCCAGCAGCCCGATCAAGGTTTCCAATGAGCAGTTCTTC	CASSPIKVSNEQFF
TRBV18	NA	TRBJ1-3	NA	TGTGCCAGCTCGGACGGACCGGGAAACACCATATATTTT	CASSDGPGNTIYF
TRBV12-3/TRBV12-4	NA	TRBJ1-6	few	TGTGCCAGCAGAGAGCAGGGGTTTGGATCACCCCTCCACTTT	CASREQGFGSPLHF
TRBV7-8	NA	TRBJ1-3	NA	TGTGCCAGCAGCTTTGGAAGGTTCCCATACCCTGGAAACACCATATATTTT	CASSFGRFPYPGNTIYF
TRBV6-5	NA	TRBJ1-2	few	TGTGCCAGCAGTGGAACAGGAGTGGGAGGCTACACCTTC	CASSGTGVGGYTF
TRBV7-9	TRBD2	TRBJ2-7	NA	TGTGCCAGCACCCCCCTACAAGCGGGAGAGGTCTCCTACGAGCAGTACTTC	CASTPLQAGEVSYEQYF
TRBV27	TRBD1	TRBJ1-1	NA	TGTGCCAGTCTACCCCGGACAGGAGGCACTGAAGCTTTCTTT	CASLPRTGGTEAFF
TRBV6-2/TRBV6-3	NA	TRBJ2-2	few	TGTGCCAGCCGAATCATGGCGGGGGAGCTGTTTTTT	CASRIMAGELFF
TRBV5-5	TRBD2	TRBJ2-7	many	TGTGCCAGCAGCTTGGGATTAGGAAGTAGCGGGAGTACTAGGGGCTACGAGCAGTACTTC	CASSLGLGSSGSTRGYEQYF
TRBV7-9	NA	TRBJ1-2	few	TGTGCCAGCAGCGAACAAGGGCTGCTGGGGTCGATCCGGGTCTATGGCTACACCTTC	CASSEQGLLGSIRVYGYTF
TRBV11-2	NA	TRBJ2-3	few	TGTGCCAGCAGCGACCCCGTGGTGGGGCGCGGAGATACGCAGTATTTT	CASSDPVVGRGDTQYF
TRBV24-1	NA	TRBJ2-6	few	TGTGCCACCAGTGATCCCGATTCGGGACCCAGAGGGGCCAACGTCCTGACTTTC	CATSDPDSGPRGANVLTF
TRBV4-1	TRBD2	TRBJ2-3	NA	TGCGCCAGCAGCCAAGGTCAACAAGCGGGGGGGTTCACAGATACGCAGTATTTT	CASSQGQQAGGFTDTQYF
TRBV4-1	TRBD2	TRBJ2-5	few	TGCGCCAGCAGCGGGACTAGCGGGCCTCGGGAGACCCAGTACTTC	CASSGTSGPRETQYF
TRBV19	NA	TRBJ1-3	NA	TGTGCCAGTAGTATTTCCGGGATCGGAAACACCATATATTTT	CASSISGIGNTIYF
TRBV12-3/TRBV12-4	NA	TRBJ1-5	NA	TGTGCCAGCAGGGGCACAGGGTGGGTCAATCAGCCCCAGCATTTT	CASRGTGWVNQPQHF
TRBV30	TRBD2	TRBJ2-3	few	TGTGCCTGGGGTAGCGGGGTGGTAATGCAGTATTTT	CAWGSGVVMQYF
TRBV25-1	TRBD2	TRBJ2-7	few	TGTGCCAGCAGTGATGCAGCGGGAGATGTATACGAGCAGTACTTC	CASSDAAGDVYEQYF